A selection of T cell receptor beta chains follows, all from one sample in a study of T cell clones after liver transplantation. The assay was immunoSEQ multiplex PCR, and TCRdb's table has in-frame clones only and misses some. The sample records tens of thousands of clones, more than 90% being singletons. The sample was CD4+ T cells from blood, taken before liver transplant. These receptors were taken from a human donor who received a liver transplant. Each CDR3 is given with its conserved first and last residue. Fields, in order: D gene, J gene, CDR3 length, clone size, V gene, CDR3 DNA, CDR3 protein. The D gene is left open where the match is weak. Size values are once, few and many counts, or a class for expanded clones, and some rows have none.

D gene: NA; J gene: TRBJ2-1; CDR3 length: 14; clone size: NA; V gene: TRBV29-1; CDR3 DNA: TGCAGCGCCCAAACACGCTGGCGGGACAATGAGCAGTTCTTC; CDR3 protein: CSAQTRWRDNEQFF
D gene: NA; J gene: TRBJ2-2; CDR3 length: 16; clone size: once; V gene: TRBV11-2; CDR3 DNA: TGTGCCAGCAGCTTAGGGACTTTCGCGAACACCGGGGAGCTGTTTTTT; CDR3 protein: CASSLGTFANTGELFF
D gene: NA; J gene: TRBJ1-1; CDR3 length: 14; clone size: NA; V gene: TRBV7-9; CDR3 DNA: TGTGCCAGCAGCTCAAGAGGAATGGACACTGAAGCTTTCTTT; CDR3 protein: CASSSRGMDTEAFF
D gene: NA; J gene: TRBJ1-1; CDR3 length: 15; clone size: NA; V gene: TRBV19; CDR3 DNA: TGTGCCAGTAGTCCACCTCGGGGTGGTCACACTGAAGCTTTCTTT; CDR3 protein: CASSPPRGGHTEAFF
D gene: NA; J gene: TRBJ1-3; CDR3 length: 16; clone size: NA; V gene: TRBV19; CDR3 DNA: TGTGCCAGTAGTAACGGCGGGCTGATCTCTGGAAACACCATATATTTT; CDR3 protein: CASSNGGLISGNTIYF
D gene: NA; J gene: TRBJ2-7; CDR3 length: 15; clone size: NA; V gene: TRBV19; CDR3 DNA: TGTGCCAGTAGTTTCGACCGGGCCTTTGGTGGCGAGCAGTACTTC; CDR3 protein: CASSFDRAFGGEQYF
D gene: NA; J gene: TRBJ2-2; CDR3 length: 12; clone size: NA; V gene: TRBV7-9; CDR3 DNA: TGTGCCAGCAGCTTCACCACCGGGGAGCTGTTTTTT; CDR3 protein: CASSFTTGELFF
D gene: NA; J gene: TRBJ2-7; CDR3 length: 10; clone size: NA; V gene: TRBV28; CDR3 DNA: TGTGCCAGCAGTAGATACGAGCAGTACTTC; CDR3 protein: CASSRYEQYF
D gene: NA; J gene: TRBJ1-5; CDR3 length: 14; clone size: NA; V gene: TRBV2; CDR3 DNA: TGTGCCAGCACCCTTGGACAGAGTGGACAGCCCCAGCATTTT; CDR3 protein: CASTLGQSGQPQHF
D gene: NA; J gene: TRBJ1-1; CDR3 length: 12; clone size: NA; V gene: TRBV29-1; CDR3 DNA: TGCAGCGTTGAGCACGGGAGGACTGAAGCTTTCTTT; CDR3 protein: CSVEHGRTEAFF
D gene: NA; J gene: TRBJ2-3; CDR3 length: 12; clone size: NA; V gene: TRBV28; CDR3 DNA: TGTGCCAGCACGGACCTCACAGATACGCAGTATTTT; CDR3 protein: CASTDLTDTQYF
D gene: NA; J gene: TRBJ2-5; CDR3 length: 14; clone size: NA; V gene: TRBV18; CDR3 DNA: TGTGCCAGCTCACCAAGTGGCGGGAAGGAGACCCAGTACTTC; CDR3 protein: CASSPSGGKETQYF
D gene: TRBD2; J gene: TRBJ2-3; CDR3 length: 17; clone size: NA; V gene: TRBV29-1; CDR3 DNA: TGCAGCGTTGAGTTTCCCCGGGGGAGGGGTTATACAGATACGCAGTATTTT; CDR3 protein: CSVEFPRGRGYTDTQYF
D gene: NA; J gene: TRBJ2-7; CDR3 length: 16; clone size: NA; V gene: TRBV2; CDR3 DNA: TGTGCCAGCAGATACCGTGGGACTGTCCTTCCCTACGAGCAGTACTTC; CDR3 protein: CASRYRGTVLPYEQYF
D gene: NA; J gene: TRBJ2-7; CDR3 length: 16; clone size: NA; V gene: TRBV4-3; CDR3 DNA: TGCGCCAGCAGCCAAGGGTCCGGGACCCCAGGGAACGAGCAGTACTTC; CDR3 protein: CASSQGSGTPGNEQYF
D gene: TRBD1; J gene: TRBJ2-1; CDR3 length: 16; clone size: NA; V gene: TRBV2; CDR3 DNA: TGTGCCAGCAGTCCCCCGGGACAGGTTACTTACAATGAGCAGTTCTTC; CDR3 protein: CASSPPGQVTYNEQFF
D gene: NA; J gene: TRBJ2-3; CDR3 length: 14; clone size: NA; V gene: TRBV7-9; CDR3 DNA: TGTGCCAGCAGCTCCCGCGGGGTGCCAGATACGCAGTATTTT; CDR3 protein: CASSSRGVPDTQYF
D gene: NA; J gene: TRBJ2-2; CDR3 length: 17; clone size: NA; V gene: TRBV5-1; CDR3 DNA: TGCGCCAGCACCTTGGGGTTACTGGCGGTGAACACCGGGGAGCTGTTTTTT; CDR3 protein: CASTLGLLAVNTGELFF
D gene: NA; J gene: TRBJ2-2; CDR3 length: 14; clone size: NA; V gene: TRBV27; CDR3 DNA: TGTGCCAGCAGTTCTCCCGGGCCTCCCGGGGAGCTGTTTTTT; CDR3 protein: CASSSPGPPGELFF
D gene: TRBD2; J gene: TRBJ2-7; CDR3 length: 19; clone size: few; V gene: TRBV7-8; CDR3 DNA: TGTGCCAGCAGCTTAGGGATGGTTTTTTCGGGAGGGCCCTCGTACGAGCAGTACTTC; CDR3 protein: CASSLGMVFSGGPSYEQYF
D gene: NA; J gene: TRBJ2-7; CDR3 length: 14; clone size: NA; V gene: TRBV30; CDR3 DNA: TGTGCCTGGAGTGTAGGCGACGGAACCTACGAGCAGTACTTC; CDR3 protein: CAWSVGDGTYEQYF
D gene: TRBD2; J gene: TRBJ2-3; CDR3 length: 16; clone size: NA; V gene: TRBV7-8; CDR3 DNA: TGTGCCAGCAGCTTCTCGCCGGTGGGGGGGACAGATACGCAGTATTTT; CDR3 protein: CASSFSPVGGTDTQYF
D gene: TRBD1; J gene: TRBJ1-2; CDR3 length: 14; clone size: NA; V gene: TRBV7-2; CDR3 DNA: TGTGCCAGCAGCCAGGGACAGGGCTACTATGGCTACACCTTC; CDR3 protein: CASSQGQGYYGYTF
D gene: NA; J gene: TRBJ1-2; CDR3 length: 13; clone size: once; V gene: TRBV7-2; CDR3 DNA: TGTGCCAGCAGCTTAGTCCGAGAGGGTGGCTACACCTTC; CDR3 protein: CASSLVREGGYTF
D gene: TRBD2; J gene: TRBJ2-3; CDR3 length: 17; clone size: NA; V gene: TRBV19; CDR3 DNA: TGTGCCAGTAGTATAGCGGGACTAGCGGGAGTTAAGGATACGCAGTATTTT; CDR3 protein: CASSIAGLAGVKDTQYF
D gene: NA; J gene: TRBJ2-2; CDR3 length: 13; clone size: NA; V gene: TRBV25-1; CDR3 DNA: TGTGCCAGCAGTGTACCCAACACCGGGGAGCTGTTTTTT; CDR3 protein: CASSVPNTGELFF
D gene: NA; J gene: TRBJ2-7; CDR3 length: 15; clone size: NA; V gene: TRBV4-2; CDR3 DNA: TGTGCCAGCAGTCCAAGGGCGACAGTCTCCTACGAGCAGTACTTC; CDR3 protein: CASSPRATVSYEQYF
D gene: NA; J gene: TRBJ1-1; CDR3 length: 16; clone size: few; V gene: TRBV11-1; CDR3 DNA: TGTGCCAGCAGCGGGTTATGGGGGGCAAAGTCAATTGGAGCTTTCTTT; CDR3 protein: CASSGLWGAKSIGAFF
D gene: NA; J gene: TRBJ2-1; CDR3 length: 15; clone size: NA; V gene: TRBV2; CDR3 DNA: TGTGCCAGCAGGCCAACAGGGTTCTCCTACAATGAGCAGTTCTTC; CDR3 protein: CASRPTGFSYNEQFF
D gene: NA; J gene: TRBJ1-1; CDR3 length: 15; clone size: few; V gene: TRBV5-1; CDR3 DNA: TGCGCCAGCAGCCTGTTGACAGTTAGGAACACTGAAGCTTTCTTT; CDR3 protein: CASSLLTVRNTEAFF
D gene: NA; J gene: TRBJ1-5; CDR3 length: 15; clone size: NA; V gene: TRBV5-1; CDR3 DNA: TGCGCCAGCAGCTTGGACGGGGGACGGGTTCAGCCCCAGCATTTT; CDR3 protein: CASSLDGGRVQPQHF
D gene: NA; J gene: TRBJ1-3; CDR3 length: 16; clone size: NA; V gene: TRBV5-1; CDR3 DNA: TGCGCCAGCAGCCCGGGACGGACTCTAACGGGAAACACCATATATTTT; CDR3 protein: CASSPGRTLTGNTIYF
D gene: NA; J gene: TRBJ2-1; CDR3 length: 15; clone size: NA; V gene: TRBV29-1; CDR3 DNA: TGCAGCGTTGCTCGGGAGCCGAACTCCTACAATGAGCAGTTCTTC; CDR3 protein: CSVAREPNSYNEQFF
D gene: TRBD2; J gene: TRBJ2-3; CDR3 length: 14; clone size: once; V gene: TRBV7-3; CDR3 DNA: TGTGCCAGCAGCGACGGGACTAGCTGGGATACGCAGTATTTT; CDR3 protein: CASSDGTSWDTQYF
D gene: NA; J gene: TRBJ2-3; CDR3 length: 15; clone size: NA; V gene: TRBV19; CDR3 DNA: TGTGCCAGTAGTATCGCGGGACACAGCACAGATACGCAGTATTTT; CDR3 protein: CASSIAGHSTDTQYF
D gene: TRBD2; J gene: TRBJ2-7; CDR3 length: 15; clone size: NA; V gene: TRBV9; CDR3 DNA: TGTGCCAGCAGCGTAGCTGGTGCGGGGGACTACGAGCAGTACTTC; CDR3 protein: CASSVAGAGDYEQYF
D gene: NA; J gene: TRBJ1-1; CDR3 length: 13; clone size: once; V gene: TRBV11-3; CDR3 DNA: TGTGCCAGCAGCCTGGGCCTGAACACTGAAGCTTTCTTT; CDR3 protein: CASSLGLNTEAFF
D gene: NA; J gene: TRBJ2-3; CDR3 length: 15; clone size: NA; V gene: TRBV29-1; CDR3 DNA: TGCAGCGTTAAAGGGGGGGCCGGCGGCACAGATACGCAGTATTTT; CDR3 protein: CSVKGGAGGTDTQYF
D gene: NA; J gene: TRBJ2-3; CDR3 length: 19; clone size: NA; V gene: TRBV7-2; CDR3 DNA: TGTGCCAGCAGCCCACGACGGATTGGACTATTCCGGGCGGCAGATACGCAGTATTTT; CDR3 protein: CASSPRRIGLFRAADTQYF
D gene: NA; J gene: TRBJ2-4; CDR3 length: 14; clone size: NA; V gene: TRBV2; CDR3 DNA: TGTGCCAGCAGAGCGGGCATGGCCAAAAACATTCAGTACTTC; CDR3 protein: CASRAGMAKNIQYF
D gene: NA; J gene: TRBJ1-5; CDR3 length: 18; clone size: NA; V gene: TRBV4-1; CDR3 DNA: TGCGCCAGCAGCCAAGGCTTATTAGGTCTCCCACTTAATCAGCCCCAGCATTTT; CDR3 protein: CASSQGLLGLPLNQPQHF
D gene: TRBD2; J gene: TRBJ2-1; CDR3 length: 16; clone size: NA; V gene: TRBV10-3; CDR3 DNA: TGTGCCATCAGTGTGGCTAGCGGGAGGGCGGGCAATGAGCAGTTCTTC; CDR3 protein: CAISVASGRAGNEQFF
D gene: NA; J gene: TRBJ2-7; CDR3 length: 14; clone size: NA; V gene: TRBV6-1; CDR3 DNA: TGTGCCAGCAGTGAACCCGGGACATCTTCCGAGCAGTACTTC; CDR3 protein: CASSEPGTSSEQYF
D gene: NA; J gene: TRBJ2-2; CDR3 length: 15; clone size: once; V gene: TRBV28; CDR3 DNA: TGTGCCAGCATCCCGGCTAGCCAAAACACCGGGGAGCTGTTTTTT; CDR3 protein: CASIPASQNTGELFF
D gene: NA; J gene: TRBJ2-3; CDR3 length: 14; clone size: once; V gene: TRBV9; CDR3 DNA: TGTGCCAGCAGCCCTCACAGGGTAGAAGATACGCAGTATTTT; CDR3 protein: CASSPHRVEDTQYF
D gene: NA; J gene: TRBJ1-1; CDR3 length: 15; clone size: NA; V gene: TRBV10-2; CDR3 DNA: TGCGCCAGCAAGCGCGGCGGGGCGGGAAACACTGAAGCTTTCTTT; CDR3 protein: CASKRGGAGNTEAFF
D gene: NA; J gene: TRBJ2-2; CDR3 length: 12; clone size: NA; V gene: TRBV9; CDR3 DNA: TGTGCCAGCAGCGTATCTGTCGGGGAGCTGTTTTTT; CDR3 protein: CASSVSVGELFF
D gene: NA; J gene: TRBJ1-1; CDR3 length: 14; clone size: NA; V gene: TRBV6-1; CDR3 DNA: TGTGCCAGCAGCCGACAGATGATGAACACTGAAGCTTTCTTT; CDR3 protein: CASSRQMMNTEAFF
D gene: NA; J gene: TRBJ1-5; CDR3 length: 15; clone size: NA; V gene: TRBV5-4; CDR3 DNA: TGTGCCAGCAGCTTGGGGGGGGGCAACCATCAGCCCCAGCATTTT; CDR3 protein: CASSLGGGNHQPQHF
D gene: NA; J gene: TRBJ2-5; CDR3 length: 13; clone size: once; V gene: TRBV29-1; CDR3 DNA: TGCAGCGTTCAACGGGACATCGTGGAGACCCAGTACTTC; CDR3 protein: CSVQRDIVETQYF
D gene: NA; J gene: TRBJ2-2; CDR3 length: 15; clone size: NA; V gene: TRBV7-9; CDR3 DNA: TGTGCCACCTCCGCTCGGGGTAGTTACACCGGGGAGCTGTTTTTT; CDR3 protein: CATSARGSYTGELFF
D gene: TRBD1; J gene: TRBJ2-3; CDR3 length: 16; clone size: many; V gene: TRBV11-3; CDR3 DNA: TGTGCCAGCAGCCACGGACAGGAAAGAAAGACAGATACGCAGTATTTT; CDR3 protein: CASSHGQERKTDTQYF
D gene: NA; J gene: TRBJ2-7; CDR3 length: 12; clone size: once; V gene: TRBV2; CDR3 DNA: TGTGCCAGCGGTGAGCAGGTCTACGAGCAGTACTTC; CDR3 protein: CASGEQVYEQYF
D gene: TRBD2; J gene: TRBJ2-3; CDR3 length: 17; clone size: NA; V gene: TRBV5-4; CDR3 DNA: TGTGCCAGCGCACCTACATCACCGGGACTAGCGTTAGATACGCAGTATTTT; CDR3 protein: CASAPTSPGLALDTQYF
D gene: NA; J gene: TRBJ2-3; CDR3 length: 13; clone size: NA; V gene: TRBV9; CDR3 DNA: TGTGCCAGCAGCCCTAGGGGCTGGGATACGCAGTATTTT; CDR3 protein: CASSPRGWDTQYF
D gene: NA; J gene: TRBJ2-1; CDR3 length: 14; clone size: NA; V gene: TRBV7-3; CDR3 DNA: TGTGCCAGCAGCTTAAATGGCAGGGGTGGTGAGCAGTTCTTC; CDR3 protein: CASSLNGRGGEQFF
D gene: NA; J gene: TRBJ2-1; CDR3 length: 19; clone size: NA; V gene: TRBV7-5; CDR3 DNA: TGTGTCAGAAGCTTCCCCCTCCCTCCGCGGGCTACGATTGACAATGAGCAGTTCTTC; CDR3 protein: CVRSFPLPPRATIDNEQFF
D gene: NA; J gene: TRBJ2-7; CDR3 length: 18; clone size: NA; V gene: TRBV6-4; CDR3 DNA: TGTGCCAGCAGTGGACGGACAGGGCTGCGGGAGATTCTCTACGAGCAGTACTTC; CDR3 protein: CASSGRTGLREILYEQYF